Included here is one TCR beta chain sequence, with context. This clone came up once. What this receptor recognizes is not known. Nothing much larger sits one base from this clone, and base qualities are not available. The sample originates from a study of shared clonotypes between healthy human individuals (dated by TCRdb to between 2020 and 2021). Study-level background: Two women and a few men aged 18 to 49 years were included in the cohort. To increase sequencing depth and limit assay-specific biases, TCR repertoire library preparation and sequencing were carried out by different laboratories using diverse techniques. Per donor, three plates each were used for CD4 naive and CD4 memory, two for CD8 naive, and one for CD8 memory. Blood TCR repertoires of about five healthy adults were deeply sequenced to estimate repertoire size and the extent of clonotype sharing between individuals. Leukapheresis yielded between about 0.94 and 10 billion PBMCs per donor.

The CDR3 contains 16 residues, cysteine and phenylalanine counted. Of all the DNA, just the CDR3 is kept, 48 bases in frame from base 1. Per the germline V gene (reference sequence), SEHNR is the CDR1 and FQNEAQ is the CDR2. V is pared back by 5 bases and J by 7 bases, with 18 bases lying between the germline termini. Using the deep immunoSEQ assay, multiplex PCR amplified TCR CDR3 regions from genomic DNA. Genomic DNA extracted from each cell subset was distributed evenly over all wells of several immunoSEQ 96-well plates, and each plate served as one replicate. For sorted subsets, each replicate PCR was loaded with about 0.2 ug genomic DNA, equivalent to about 33,000 T cell genomes. Purified libraries were measured with a Qubit 3.0 fluorometer, size-checked on a Bioanalyzer 2100, and measured again with the KAPA Library Quantification kit. Each immunoSEQ 96-well plate was sequenced on its own single-read 150-cycle Illumina NextSeq 550 flow cell. As for the original processing: The immunoSEQ output contained only junctional sequences without quality scores, so filtering could not match that applied to full-length reads. Sequences were annotated with PyIR, a Python wrapper for IgBLAST v1.9, using IMGT germline references to assign V/J genes and CDR3. Reads were removed for weak V/J assignments (E-value above 1e-6), missing CDR3, stop codons, out-of-frame junctions, or ambiguous translated residues. V3J clonotypes were defined as sequences sharing an identical inferred V gene, J gene, and CDR3 amino acid sequence. To compute the percentage overlap between repertoires, the number of shared unique clonotypes was divided by the size of the smaller repertoire. Three approaches were used to assess repertoire richness: RTK rarefaction, the Chao1 estimator, and Recon v2.1 estimates of unobserved clonotypes. Generation probabilities for all TCRbeta clonotypes obtained by the gDNA method from a handful of donors were computed using OLGA. In its TCRdb copy, this immuneACCESS table keeps in-frame sequences only and misses some clones. Where compared with another copy, unresolved V genes explain less than half of these, and the others have no known cause. V and J calls and clone size are those listed in that table; D and trimming were worked out from the DNA. This sample gives some 1 million clones in total; approximately 76% of them show up just once. The ten largest make up approximately 1.5% of the sample.

Broader findings and caveats from the paper: Rarefaction of sorted-subset datasets indicated incomplete sequencing despite the large sequencing depth. Pairwise subsampling indicated that sequencing depth was expected to affect the degree of clonotype sharing among donors. Only blood was sampled, and tissue TCR repertoires likely differ from those in blood. About 5% of naive CD4, 3.5% of naive CD8, around 2.3% of memory CD4, and 0.4% of memory CD8 clonotypes were shared across four donors. Because the study included only a small number of donors, the genetic and exposure-history diversity represented was limited. Larger estimated clonotype richness was generally found for naive subsets than for memory subsets. Compared with non-shared clonotypes, the clonotypes found in all four sorted-subset donors had higher generation probabilities.

Healthy HIV-negative adults with no recently reported acute infections or vaccinations were included as donors. All donors were Caucasian adults living in Nashville, Tennessee, USA. CD4+ T cells were enriched by magnetic negative selection, after which naive cells were positively selected on CD45RA and the negative fraction was taken as the memory subset. Blood was collected by leukapheresis, and PBMCs were isolated by Ficoll-Histopaque density gradient centrifugation and then cryopreserved in liquid nitrogen vapor phase. Analytical flow cytometry was used to check the purity and quantity of each magnetically sorted T cell population. Genomic DNA was isolated from every sorted fraction and measured by UV absorbance on a Nanodrop 2000c.

Source material: memory CD4+ T cells sorted from blood. The cell subset or site label on this specimen signifies: CD45RA-negative fraction. The sequence was obtained from a man aged 18 to 30 in good health. The V and J genes are TRBV7-9 and TRBJ1-6, with the D gene not confidently named. The CDR3: CASSPTGGQRNSPLHF. The DNA reads TGTGCCAGCAGCCCCACCGGTGGCCAACGGAATTCACCCCTCCACTTT.